The next 14 T cell receptor beta chains were all read from a single sample in a study of blood T cell repertoires in COVID-19. Here immunoSEQ multiplex PCR was the method, and the copy in TCRdb shows in-frame clones only, minus some. This sample yields some 250,000 clones, of which more than 75% are seen a single time; 0.9% to 1% belongs to the top ten. Sequenced sample: peripheral blood. These receptors were obtained from a woman aged 40 to 50 who had recovered from COVID-19.

The chain is built from TRBV7-2 and TRBJ2-5; 8 bases are a match to TRBD2. V gave up 6 bases and J gave up 5 bases; unmatched junction bases: 8. The germline V gene encodes CDR1 SGHTA and CDR2 FQGNSA. The CDR3 extends over 14 amino acids. The CDR3 region has the DNA TGTGCCAGCAGTTGGGGCAGCGGGAGTGAGACCCAGTACTTC. Its translation: CASSWGSGSETQYF.

As DNA, the CDR3 is TGCAGCGTTGCCAGCGGGCCAGATACGCAGTATTTT. Translated: CSVASGPDTQYF. The V call is TRBV29-1, the J call TRBJ2-3; tentatively, D is TRBD2 (6 bases). The CDR3 is 12 amino acids. The V gene lost 4 bases and the J gene lost 4 bases, with 9 bases spanning the gap. Germline CDR1 is SQVTM and CDR2 is ANQGSEA.

This clone was counted between two and nine times. The chain joins TRBV29-1 to TRBJ2-1, with a tentative D call TRBD1 (6 bases). There are 14 residues in the CDR3. Trimming took off 4 bases at V and 6 bases at J, with 16 bases between the two ends. CDR1 and CDR2 from the germline V gene are SQVTM and ANQGSEA. The CDR3 DNA reads as TGCAGCGTTGGCAAGGGGCCCAGGGGCAATGAGCAGTTCTTC. Translation gives CSVGKGPRGNEQFF.

The genes are TRBV3-1 (or the pseudogene TRBV3-2) and TRBJ1-3; D gene unclear. Germline values: CDR1 LGHDT, CDR2 YNNKEL (reference sequence). This CDR3 spans 16 amino acids. The V end lost 1 base, the J end lost 0 bases, and 10 bases lay between the germline ends. CDR3 DNA sequence: TGTGCCAGCAGCCAAGGGCTCCGCTTCTCTGGAAACACCATATATTTT. It specifies CASSQGLRFSGNTIYF.

The chain links TRBV11-3 to TRBJ2-2; no definite D call. Germline CDR1 and CDR2: SGHNT and YENEEA. Deletions cut 5 bases from V and 0 bases from J, with 10 bases between. The CDR3 runs to 15 residues. CDR3 in DNA: TGTGCCAGCAGCCCCCACCGGGCGAACACCGGGGAGCTGTTTTTT. Protein product: CASSPHRANTGELFF.

This clone came up a few times. V gene TRBV19 combines with J gene TRBJ1-4; 8 positions match TRBD1. V was clipped by 7 bases and J by 8 bases; unmatched bases: 12. Germline assignment: CDR1 LNHDA and CDR2 SQIVND (reference sequence). This CDR3 contains 15 residues. CDR3 nucleotides: TGTGCCAGTACCACCCCGGGGGACAGGCGGGAAAAACTGTTTTTT. Translating it yields CASTTPGDRREKLFF.

The chain links TRBV7-3 to TRBJ2-5; possible D gene TRBD1, 5 bases. The germline CDR1 and CDR2 sequences are SGHTA and FQGTGA. The CDR3 has 13 amino acids. With 5 bases removed from V and 3 bases from J, the gap between germline ends came to 10 bases. The CDR3: CASSPFREETQYF. The CDR3 DNA reads as TGTGCCAGCAGCCCATTCAGGGAAGAGACCCAGTACTTC.

The chain carries TRBV7-2 and TRBJ2-3; no firm D call. The CDR3 consists of 12 residues. Germline CDR1 is SGHTA and CDR2 is FQGNSA. V lost 7 bases, J lost 4 bases, and 9 bases lay in between. The CDR3 DNA reads TGTGCCAGCACCACCCGGGCAGATACGCAGTATTTT. Its translation: CASTTRADTQYF.

J is TRBJ2-2 and V is TRBV30, with 8 bases matching TRBD1. Germline V CDR1 and CDR2: GTSNPN, SVGIG (reference sequence). The CDR3 has 15 residues. The ends lost 3 bases at V and 1 base at J; junction bases unmatched: 4. CDR3 DNA sequence: TGTGCCTGGAGGGGCGGGACAGGGAACACCGGGGAGCTGTTTTTT. It translates to CAWRGGTGNTGELFF.

The chain links TRBV7-3 to TRBJ1-2, with 7 bases aligning to TRBD1. V lost 2 bases, J lost 4 bases, and 4 bases stayed unmatched. The CDR3 is made up of 14 amino acids. Germline V gene data show CDR1 as SGHTA and CDR2 as FQGTGA. The CDR3 sequence: CASSLPGQPYGYTF. CDR3 DNA sequence: TGTGCCAGCAGCTTACCGGGACAGCCCTATGGCTACACCTTC. The entire variable domain, with the rest obtained from reference TRBV7-3 and TRBJ1-2, is as follows: GAGVSQTPSNKVTEKGKYVELRCDPISGHTALYWYRQSLGQGPEFLIYFQGTGAADDSGLPNDRFFAVRPEGSVSTLKIQRTERGDSAVYLCASSLPGQPYGYTFGSGTRLTVV.

The rearrangement uses TRBV6-5 and TRBJ1-2, with 10 bases matching TRBD1. The J segment lost 7 bases and the V segment lost 0 bases, leaving 8 bases of the junction unmatched. The CDR3 sequence is 16 residues long. Germline loops: CDR1 MNHEY, CDR2 SVGAGI. The CDR3 reads CASSYSMGTGVRGYTF. The DNA for the CDR3 is TGTGCCAGCAGTTACTCGATGGGGACAGGGGTGCGTGGCTACACCTTC.

The J gene is TRBJ1-4, the V gene TRBV7-9; tentative D call: TRBD1 (5 bases). With 5 bases removed from V and 7 bases from J, the gap between germline ends came to 14 bases. The length of the CDR3 is 14 residues. CDR1 is SEHNR and CDR2 is FQNEAQ in the germline V gene (reference sequence). CDR3 nucleotide sequence: TGTGCCAGCAGCGTGTCGGGCCAGGGTGAAAAACTGTTTTTT. Translating gives CASSVSGQGEKLFF.

This clone was found a few times. The chain uses TRBV16 and TRBJ1-2; 8 nucleotides match TRBD1. Germline lookup yields CDR1 KGHSY and CDR2 FQNENV. Losses at the gene ends were 4 bases for V and 3 bases for J; bases not matched to a gene: 7. The CDR3 sequence is 15 residues long. The CDR3, as DNA: TGTGCCAGCAGCCCCGGGCGCAGGGGGCACTATGGCTACACCTTC. Amino acids: CASSPGRRGHYGYTF.

V and J are TRBV6-2 or TRBV6-3 and TRBJ2-1, with D possibly being TRBD2 (5 bases). The CDR3 has 12 amino acids. Trimming removed 4 bases from V and 9 bases from J, with 10 bases in between. Germline V gives CDR1 MNHEY, CDR2 SVGEGT. The CDR3 reads CASSSLGSEQFF. Here the CDR3 DNA reads TGTGCCAGCAGTTCACTAGGGTCTGAGCAGTTCTTC.